This T cell receptor beta chain derives from a study of CD8 T cells in Susac syndrome. About the research overall: Blood was drawn from patients with Susac syndrome. At that point, they were therapy-naive, on corticosteroids, or on intravenous immunoglobulin alone.

Sequencing targeted TCR beta in T cells from blood (CD8+ and CD4+). Random hexamers were used to reverse transcribe the RNA input (roughly 0.5 to 1 ug). TCRdb redid the calling of the immunoSEQ multiplex PCR reads with MiXCR, one entry per CDR3 protein. The table records 75,000 or so distinct CDR3 sequences, 94% of them present only once. CDR3 length: 15 residues. Trimming cost V 5 bases and J 6 bases; bases outside gene matches: 6. Germline CDR1 and CDR2: LNHNV and YYDKDF (reference sequence). The sample comprised CD8+ T cells from PBMCs. V and J are TRBV15 and TRBJ1-5, with 11 bases matching TRBD1. The sequence derives from a human donor with Susac syndrome. The CDR3: CATSAGQGAAQPQHF. The CDR3 bases are TGTGCCACCAGCGCCGGACAGGGGGCGGCTCAGCCCCAGCATTTT.